This TCR beta chain was recorded in a study of technical replicates of blood from a handful of donors. Germline V lookup: CDR1 SGHDT, CDR2 YYEEEE. The V gene lost 2 bases and the J gene lost 1 base, with 14 bases spanning the gap. The CDR3 has 16 residues. TCRdb keeps only in-frame clones here, not all; method: immunoSEQ multiplex PCR. The sample consists of 74,000 or so clones, approximately 96% of them appearing once. This clonotype was sampled from a human donor in good health. The sequencing input was T cells isolated from PBMCs. The J gene is TRBJ2-3, the V gene TRBV5-6; a weak D match, TRBD2 (6 bases). Written as DNA, the CDR3 is TGTGCCAGCAGCTTAAGAGGGGACTCACGCACAGATACGCAGTATTTT. This gives the protein CASSLRGDSRTDTQYF.